The 25 T cell receptor beta chains presented below share a single source sample, sequenced in a study of T-cell memory formation after mild COVID-19. TCRdb re-analysed the 5' RACE reads in MiXCR, keeping a single row per CDR3 protein. The top ten hold about 10% of the sample, which has approximately 400,000 distinct CDR3 sequences, 20% to 25% seen once. Sequenced material: PBMCs or a T cell subset sorted from them (not recorded which). These receptors originate from an adult woman who had mild COVID-19 (a few samples of this study predate the infection). Cell type and time point are not known.

This clonotype was seen a handful of times. The germline gene is not matched at one end of the junction; a read error may be the cause. The V and J genes are TRBV7-7 and TRBJ2-1, with 10 bases lining up with TRBD2. CDR3 length equals 15 residues. Germline V CDR1 and CDR2: SSHAT, FNYEAQ (reference sequence). CDR3 loop: CASSFPGLACNEQFF. CDR3 nucleotides: TGTGCTAGCAGCTTCCCGGGACTAGCGTGCAATGAGCAGTTCTTC.

This clonotype was observed a handful of times. The chain employs TRBV29-1 and TRBJ2-5; TRBD1 aligns across 8 bases. Germline values: CDR1 SQVTM, CDR2 ANQGSEA. The CDR3 loop spans 12 amino acids. V lost 6 bases and J lost 5; bases outside the gene matches: 5. The CDR3 DNA reads as TGCAGCGTCAGGGGGCGTTATGAGACCCAGTACTTC. This sequence encodes CSVRGRYETQYF. Combining the CDR3 with reference TRBV29-1 and TRBJ2-5 gives the whole variable domain SAVISQKPSRDICQRGTSLTIQCQVDSQVTMMFWYRQQPGQSLTLIATANQGSEATYESGFVIDKFPISRPNLTFSTLTVSNMSPEDSSIYLCSVRGRYETQYFGPGTRLLVL.

J is TRBJ2-3 and V is TRBV6-5; D uncertain. V lost 7 bases and J lost 0, with 8 bases in between. Per the germline V gene, CDR1 is MNHEY and CDR2 is SVGAGI. The CDR3 totals 13 residues. The CDR3 sequence is CASTAPSTDTQYF. In DNA, the CDR3 is TGTGCCAGCACCGCCCCGAGCACAGATACGCAGTATTTT.

The chain has TRBV25-1 and TRBJ2-2; no firm D call. Trimming left V 7 bases short and J 3 bases short, with 6 bases between. This CDR3 region has 12 residues. Per the germline V gene, CDR1 is MGHDK and CDR2 is SYGVNS. The CDR3 bases are TGTGCCAGCACCCAATACACCGGGGAGCTGTTTTTT. This gives the protein CASTQYTGELFF.

This clonotype was detected a few times. V usage is TRBV29-1 and J usage is TRBJ2-7; D may be TRBD1 (6 bases). V shed 1 base and J shed 9 bases, with 10 bases lying between them. The CDR3 sequence is 11 residues long. Germline V CDR1 and CDR2: SQVTM, ANQGSEA. The CDR3 here is CSVEGGQVQYF. The CDR3 DNA reads TGCAGCGTTGAAGGGGGGCAGGTGCAGTACTTC.

This clonotype was found once. The chain carries TRBV5-1 and TRBJ2-5; D call uncertain. Trimming shortened V by 0 bases and J by 5 bases, and 11 bases separated the two germline ends. The CDR3 spans 14 residues. CDR1 and CDR2 (germline): SGHRS, YFSETQ. The CDR3 sequence is CASSLGVVGETQYF. CDR3 nucleotides: TGCGCCAGCAGCTTGGGAGTAGTGGGTGAGACCCAGTACTTC.

This chain joins TRBV20-1 and TRBJ1-2; no reliable D call. The V and J ends lost 0 bases and 7 bases respectively, with 6 bases between them. The CDR3 totals 11 residues. Germline CDR1 reads DFQATT; CDR2 reads SNEGSKA (reference sequence). The CDR3 DNA reads TGCAGTGCTAGAGATGTTCCTGGCTACACCTTC. This translates into CSARDVPGYTF.

The rearrangement links TRBV4-2 to TRBJ2-2, with D perhaps assigned TRBD1 or TRBD2 (5 bases each). There are 14 residues in the CDR3. Looked up from germline, CDR1 is LGHNA and CDR2 is YNFKEQ. Trimming shortened V by 2 bases and J by 10 bases, and 14 bases separated the two germline ends. The CDR3 sequence: CASSQHDGAEELFF. The CDR3 DNA is TGTGCCAGCAGCCAACACGACGGGGCGGAGGAGCTGTTTTTT.

This clonotype was detected ten times or more. The chain combines TRBV11-2 with TRBJ2-1; D not certain. V was cut by 3 bases and J by 0 bases, with 9 bases left in between. The germline gives CDR1 SGHAT, CDR2 FQNNGV. There are 15 residues in the CDR3. CDR3 amino acids: CASSLGSRSYNEQFF. CDR3 bases: TGTGCCAGCAGCTTGGGGTCGCGCTCCTACAATGAGCAGTTCTTC.

This clonotype was seen a handful of times. The chain has TRBV12-3 or TRBV12-4 and TRBJ2-2; 8 bases align to TRBD1. This CDR3 is built from 13 residues. The trim removed 7 bases at V and 9 bases at J, leaving 7 bases unmatched. CDR3: CASINRQGRELFF. The DNA for the CDR3 is TGTGCCAGCATTAACCGACAGGGGAGGGAGCTGTTTTTT.

The gene calls are TRBV9 and TRBJ1-2, with D perhaps TRBD1 (5 bases). Germline CDR1 SGDLS, CDR2 YYNGEE. The CDR3 consists of 14 residues. The ends were cut back, 1 base at V and 4 bases at J, with 11 bases in the middle. The CDR3 is CASSVPGSGYGYTF. The CDR3 coding sequence is TGTGCCAGCAGCGTACCAGGGTCAGGCTATGGCTACACCTTC.

The chain couples TRBV2 to TRBJ2-3; weak D call: TRBD2 (5 bases). Looked up from germline, CDR1 is SNHLY and CDR2 is FYNNEI. Trimming cost V 5 bases and J 0 bases, with 12 bases left between them. The CDR3 sequence is 15 residues long. The DNA for the CDR3 is TGTGCCAGCAGTCAAAACCGGGGAAGCACAGATACGCAGTATTTT. It encodes CASSQNRGSTDTQYF.

This clonotype was recorded a few times. The chain is built from TRBV5-1 and TRBJ2-1, with TRBD2 matching over 11 bases. CDR1 is SGHRS and CDR2 is YFSETQ in the germline V gene. The CDR3 sequence is 15 residues long. With 3 bases clipped from V and 7 bases from J, the junction kept 6 bases outside the gene matches. CDR3 nucleotide sequence: TGCGCCAGCAGCTGGGGACTAGCGGACGGGAATGAGCAGTTCTTC. This gives the protein CASSWGLADGNEQFF.

The genes are TRBV29-1 and TRBJ2-1, with 10 nucleotides matching TRBD2. Germline V gene lookup returns CDR1 SQVTM and CDR2 ANQGSEA. Unmatched junction bases numbered 4, after V lost 3 bases and J lost 5 bases. The CDR3 length is 14 residues. CDR3 in DNA: TGCAGCGTTGATTTAGCGGGAGGCCACAATGAGCAGTTCTTC. Translation: CSVDLAGGHNEQFF.

The chain joins TRBV7-2 to TRBJ2-7; no definite D call. The V gene's germline CDR1 is SGHTA and CDR2 FQGNSA. CDR3 size: 12 residues. V dropped 5 bases and J dropped 2 bases, with 7 bases sitting between them. The CDR3 DNA reads as TGTGCCAGCAGCATAGAAGCCTACGAGCAGTACTTC. This codes for CASSIEAYEQYF.

This clonotype occurred a few times. The chain uses TRBV20-1 and TRBJ2-7; TRBD2 might be the D (5 bases). The V gene's germline CDR1 is DFQATT and CDR2 SNEGSKA (reference sequence). V dropped 4 bases and J dropped 7 bases, with 11 bases sitting between them. CDR3 length: 11 residues. This chain's CDR3 is CSAMGSGEQYF. CDR3 in DNA: TGCAGTGCTATGGGGTCGGGGGAGCAGTACTTC.

The chain carries TRBV7-9 and TRBJ2-5; the D gene is possibly TRBD2 (6 bases). CDR1 and CDR2 from the germline V gene are SEHNR and FQNEAQ (reference sequence). Deletions cut 11 bases from V and 1 base from J, with 14 bases between. The CDR3 is made up of 13 amino acids. DNA of the CDR3: TGTGCCGGCGTCGGGGGACCCCAAGAGACCCAGTACTTC. Protein: CAGVGGPQETQYF.

This clonotype was counted ten times or more. The chain is built from TRBV6-5 and TRBJ2-7; TRBD2 matches at 8 bases. The CDR3 is 15 amino acids. J lost 6 bases, V lost 0 bases, and 7 bases had no gene match. Germline loops: CDR1 MNHEY, CDR2 SVGAGI. CDR3 region: CASSYSGTRLAEQYF. The CDR3 region has the DNA TGTGCCAGCAGTTACTCGGGGACTAGACTTGCCGAGCAGTACTTC.

The chain carries TRBV5-5 and TRBJ2-1, with D possibly being TRBD1 (6 bases). Germline V lookup: CDR1 SGHKS, CDR2 YYEKEE (reference sequence). Trimming took 4 bases from V and 7 from J, leaving 12 bases between them. There are 13 residues in the CDR3. CDR3 amino acids: CASSRARGNEQFF. CDR3 in DNA: TGTGCCAGCAGCCGAGCCAGGGGTAATGAGCAGTTCTTC.

In this sample, this clonotype turned up a few times. This chain links TRBV5-6 with TRBJ2-1; D unresolved. This CDR3 spans 13 amino acids. Trimming shortened V by 7 bases and J by 4 bases, and 12 bases separated the two germline ends. CDR1 and CDR2 from the germline V gene are SGHDT and YYEEEE. CDR3 in amino acids: CASRAPAYNEQFF. As DNA, the CDR3 is TGTGCCAGCCGGGCCCCAGCTTACAATGAGCAGTTCTTC. Using reference TRBV5-6 and TRBJ2-1 for the parts outside the CDR3, the full variable domain is DAGVTQSPTHLIKTRGQQVTLRCSPKSGHDTVSWYQQALGQGPQFIFQYYEEEERQRGNFPDRFSGHQFPNYSSELNVNALLLGDSALYLCASRAPAYNEQFFGPGTRLTVL.

This clonotype was picked up a small number of times. The CDR3 bases are TGTGCCAGCAGTTATCGACAGGGTGCGAATTACAATGAGCAGTTCTTC. This sequence encodes CASSYRQGANYNEQFF. The rearrangement joins TRBV12-3 or TRBV12-4 to TRBJ2-1, with 7 bases matching TRBD1. V shed 4 bases and J 4 bases; nucleotides not matched to a gene: 10. The CDR3 runs 16 residues.

The V and J genes are TRBV24-1 and TRBJ2-3; D uncertain. V was pared by 6 bases and J by 2 bases, with 5 bases between. Germline CDR1 and CDR2: KGHDR and SFDVKD. The CDR3 has 12 residues. This CDR3 is CATSQFTDTQYF. The CDR3 DNA is TGTGCCACCAGTCAATTCACAGATACGCAGTATTTT.

The V and J genes are TRBV27 and TRBJ2-7, with TRBD2 as a possible D gene (7 bases). V lost 2 bases and J 2 bases, leaving 13 bases between the germline ends. Germline V gene data show CDR1 as MNHEY and CDR2 as SMNVEV (reference sequence). The CDR3 totals 15 residues. Here the CDR3 reads CASSLRGGGAYEQYF. The CDR3 DNA follows: TGTGCCAGCAGTTTAAGAGGAGGGGGGGCCTACGAGCAGTACTTC.

This clonotype was counted only a few times. The chain uses TRBV29-1 and TRBJ2-7; D uncertain. V lost 2 bases, J lost 2 bases, and 4 bases lay in between. From germline, CDR1 is SQVTM and CDR2 ANQGSEA. The length of the CDR3 is 11 residues. As DNA, the CDR3 is TGCAGCGTTGAAAGGGCCTACGAGCAGTACTTC. Translation gives CSVERAYEQYF.

CDR3 amino acids: CASSGNSNNEQFF. CDR3 coding DNA: TGTGCCAGCAGCGGGAACAGTAACAATGAGCAGTTCTTC. The chain employs TRBV11-3 and TRBJ2-1; D not resolved. Germline V gene lookup returns CDR1 SGHNT and CDR2 YENEEA. V shed 5 bases and J shed 5 bases, with 10 bases lying between them. The CDR3 consists of 13 residues. Based on the CDR3 plus reference TRBV11-3 and TRBJ2-1, the full variable domain is EAGVVQSPRYKIIEKKQPVAFWCNPISGHNTLYWYLQNLGQGPELLIRYENEEAVDDSQLPKDRFSAERLKGVDSTLKIQPAELGDSAVYLCASSGNSNNEQFFGPGTRLTVL.